The T cell receptor beta chain under discussion was sequenced for a study of identical twins. A word on this clonotype: Antigen unknown.

MiXCR, applied by TCRdb to the 5' RACE reads, yields one record per CDR3 protein. The table has roughly 1.6 million distinct CDR3 sequences, about 32% seen once. Germline loops: CDR1 SGHAT, CDR2 FQNNGV. V shed 5 bases and J shed 2 bases, with 9 bases lying between them. CDR3 length: 14 amino acids. Study-level findings and limits: The study based its conclusions on cross-sectional statistical analysis and did not follow the same donors.

This TCR was sampled from a newborn girl in good health. Sequences were obtained from cord blood. The chain uses TRBV11-2 and TRBJ1-4; D is perhaps TRBD1 (5 bases). In DNA form, the CDR3 reads TGTGCCAGCAGCCTTTACAGGACTAATGAAAAACTGTTTTTT. Protein: CASSLYRTNEKLFF. Together with reference TRBV11-2 and TRBJ1-4, the CDR3 gives the full variable domain: EAGVAQSPRYKIIEKRQSVAFWCNPISGHATLYWYQQILGQGPKLLIQFQNNGVVDDSQLPKDRFSAERLKGVDSTLKIQPAKLEDSAVYLCASSLYRTNEKLFFGSGTQLSVL.